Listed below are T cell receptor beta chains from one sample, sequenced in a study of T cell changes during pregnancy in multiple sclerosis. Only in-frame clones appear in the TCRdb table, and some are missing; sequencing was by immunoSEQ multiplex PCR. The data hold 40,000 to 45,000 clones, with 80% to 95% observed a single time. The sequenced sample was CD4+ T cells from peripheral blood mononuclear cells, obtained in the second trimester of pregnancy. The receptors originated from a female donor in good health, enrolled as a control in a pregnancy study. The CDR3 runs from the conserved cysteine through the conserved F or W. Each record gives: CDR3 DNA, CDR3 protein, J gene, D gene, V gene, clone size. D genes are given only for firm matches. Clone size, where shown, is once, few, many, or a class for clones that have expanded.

TGTGCCAGTAAAGCGGGGGGGCGGGAGACCCAGTACTTC,CASKAGGRETQYF,TRBJ2-5,TRBD2,TRBV19,NA
TGTGCCAGCAGTGAAAACCGGTTGCAGTTCTTC,CASSENRLQFF,TRBJ2-1,NA,TRBV2,NA
TGTGCCAGCAGCTTAATGTCAGGGGGCGCCGGGAACTATGGCTACACCTTC,CASSLMSGGAGNYGYTF,TRBJ1-2,TRBD1,TRBV5-5,NA
TGCGCCAGCAGCGATCGGATAGGGGGACTAGCGGGAGTCGGGGAACGAGATACGCAGTATTTT,CASSDRIGGLAGVGERDTQYF,TRBJ2-3,TRBD2,TRBV4-3,NA
TGTGCCAGCAGCTTAATCGGGGAGCCCAGCCGGGCTAACACTGAAGCTTTCTTT,CASSLIGEPSRANTEAFF,TRBJ1-1,NA,TRBV7-3,NA
TGTGCCAGCTCACCGAGGGGGCCCGGGGAGCTGTTTTTT,CASSPRGPGELFF,TRBJ2-2,TRBD1,TRBV18,NA
TGTGCCAGCAGCTTAGGTCAGGGGAGCTCCTACGAGCAGTACTTC,CASSLGQGSSYEQYF,TRBJ2-7,NA,TRBV7-9,NA
TGTGCCAGCAGCCCTTTCGCGGGGAAGGAGGGGTATACGCAGTATTTT,CASSPFAGKEGYTQYF,TRBJ2-3,NA,TRBV11-2,NA
TGTGCCAGCAGTGAAGCGTTCCAGGTTCTCTATGGCTACACCTTC,CASSEAFQVLYGYTF,TRBJ1-2,NA,TRBV6-1,NA
TGTGCCACCAGCAGGGGGCAGGTATCCTACAATGAGCAGTTCTTC,CATSRGQVSYNEQFF,TRBJ2-1,NA,TRBV15,NA
TGTGCCAGCAGTTACTCGTCAGGGGGCGGCTACACCTTC,CASSYSSGGGYTF,TRBJ1-2,TRBD1,TRBV6-6,few
TGTGCCAGCAGCTTACAGGGTCCAGGGGAAGGGGGAGCTTTCTTT,CASSLQGPGEGGAFF,TRBJ1-1,NA,TRBV7-9,NA
TGTGCTAGTGGTTTGGGGGGACTTAGCACAGATACGCAGTATTTT,CASGLGGLSTDTQYF,TRBJ2-3,NA,TRBV12-5,NA
TGTGCCAGCAGCCCCTCGGCATCAGGGGGCTTCGTCCGCTACGAGCAGTACTTC,CASSPSASGGFVRYEQYF,TRBJ2-7,TRBD1,TRBV11-2,NA
TGTGCCAGCAGCATACGTACAGGGGGTTCGGATGAAAAACTGTTTTTT,CASSIRTGGSDEKLFF,TRBJ1-4,TRBD1,TRBV5-4,NA
TGTGCCAGCAGCTTGGGACCCGGGACTAGCGGGACCGAGCAGTACTTC,CASSLGPGTSGTEQYF,TRBJ2-7,TRBD2,TRBV5-8,once
TGTGCCAGCAGCCGACTAGCGGGGGGCACAGATACGCAGTATTTT,CASSRLAGGTDTQYF,TRBJ2-3,TRBD2,TRBV5-4,NA
TGTGCCAGCAGCCTTTGGGCCACTGAAGCTTTCTTT,CASSLWATEAFF,TRBJ1-1,NA,TRBV7-9,once
TGTGCCAGCTCATCAGGGTTAGATGAAAAACTGTTTTTT,CASSSGLDEKLFF,TRBJ1-4,NA,TRBV6-1,NA
TGCGCCAGCAGCCACCTATCAGGCGCTAGCGGGCGTTCTAGCACAGATACGCAGTATTTT,CASSHLSGASGRSSTDTQYF,TRBJ2-3,TRBD2,TRBV4-1,NA
TGTGCCAGCAGGGCAGGACTAGCCCGATACGAGCAGTACTTC,CASRAGLARYEQYF,TRBJ2-7,TRBD2,TRBV6-1,NA
TGTGCCAGCAGGCTAGCGGGAGGAGGGTACGATGAGCAGTTCTTC,CASRLAGGGYDEQFF,TRBJ2-1,TRBD2,TRBV28,NA
TGTGCCAGCTCACCAACTTCTGCCGGGAGTACGAACACCGGGGAGCTGTTTTTT,CASSPTSAGSTNTGELFF,TRBJ2-2,NA,TRBV18,NA
TGTGCCTGGAGTGAGTCTATCTATGGCTACACCTTC,CAWSESIYGYTF,TRBJ1-2,NA,TRBV30,NA
TGCGCCAGCTCGTCTAGCGGGCTCTACGAGCAGTACTTC,CASSSSGLYEQYF,TRBJ2-7,TRBD2,TRBV5-1,NA
TGTGCCAGTAGTAACAGGGGAAGTGCAACTAATGAAAAACTGTTTTTT,CASSNRGSATNEKLFF,TRBJ1-4,TRBD1,TRBV19,NA
TGTGCCAGCAGTGTAGGGGGTTTAGAGACCCAGTACTTC,CASSVGGLETQYF,TRBJ2-5,NA,TRBV6-4,NA
TGTGCCAGCAGTGAAGCGTTGTTTCCATCGGGCTATGGCTACACCTTC,CASSEALFPSGYGYTF,TRBJ1-2,NA,TRBV6-1,NA
TGTGCCAGCAGAGACCCAGGGGGCGGGCAGACCCAGTACTTC,CASRDPGGGQTQYF,TRBJ2-5,TRBD1,TRBV6-5,NA
TGCGCCAGCAGCTTGGGACACCAGAACACCGGGGAGCTGTTTTTT,CASSLGHQNTGELFF,TRBJ2-2,NA,TRBV5-1,NA
TGCGCCAGCAGTGCCAAGAAAAAGCGGGAGGGCCCTAATGAGCAGTTCTTC,CASSAKKKREGPNEQFF,TRBJ2-1,TRBD2,TRBV10-1,NA
TGTGCCAGCAGCATCACTAGCGATTTCGGCTACGAGCAGTACTTC,CASSITSDFGYEQYF,TRBJ2-7,TRBD2,TRBV7-2,few